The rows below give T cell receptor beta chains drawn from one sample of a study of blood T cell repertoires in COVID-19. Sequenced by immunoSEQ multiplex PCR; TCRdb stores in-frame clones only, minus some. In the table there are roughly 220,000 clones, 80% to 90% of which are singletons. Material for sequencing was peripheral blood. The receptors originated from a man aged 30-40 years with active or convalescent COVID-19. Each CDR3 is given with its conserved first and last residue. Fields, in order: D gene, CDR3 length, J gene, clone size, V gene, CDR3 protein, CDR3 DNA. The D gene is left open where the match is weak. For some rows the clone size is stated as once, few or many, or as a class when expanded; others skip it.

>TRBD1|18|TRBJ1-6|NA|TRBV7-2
CASSFGAGSGTEDSPLHF
TGTGCCAGCAGCTTTGGGGCGGGGTCGGGGACAGAGGATTCACCCCTCCACTTT
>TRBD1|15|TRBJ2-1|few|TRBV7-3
CASSLGQGPGNEQFF
TGTGCCAGCAGCTTAGGACAGGGGCCGGGCAATGAGCAGTTCTTC
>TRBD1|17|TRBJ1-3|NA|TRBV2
CASSERAGGFSGNTIYF
TGTGCCAGCAGTGAAAGGGCAGGGGGATTCTCGGGAAACACCATATATTTT
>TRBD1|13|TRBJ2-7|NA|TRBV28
CASSLPITGAQYF
TGTGCCAGCAGTTTACCGATAACAGGGGCTCAGTACTTC
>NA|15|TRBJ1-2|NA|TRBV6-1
CASSEIRTANYGYTF
TGTGCCAGCAGTGAAATTCGGACAGCCAACTATGGCTACACCTTC
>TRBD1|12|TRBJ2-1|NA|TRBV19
CASGTDYNEQFF
TGTGCCAGCGGGACAGACTACAATGAGCAGTTCTTC
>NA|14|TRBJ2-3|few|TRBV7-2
CASSFARSTDTQYF
TGTGCCAGCAGCTTCGCCCGGAGCACAGATACGCAGTATTTT
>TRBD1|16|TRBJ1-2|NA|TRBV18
CASSPHPGQGTGGYTF
TGTGCCAGCTCACCGCATCCAGGACAGGGCACTGGTGGCTACACCTTC
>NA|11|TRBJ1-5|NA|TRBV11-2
CASSMGGPQHF
TGTGCCAGCAGCATGGGGGGGCCCCAGCATTTT
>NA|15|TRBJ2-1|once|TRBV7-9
CASSFIPGPDNEQFF
TGTGCCAGCAGCTTCATTCCAGGGCCCGACAATGAGCAGTTCTTC
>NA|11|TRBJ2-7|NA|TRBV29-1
CSVDLTNEQYF
TGCAGCGTTGATTTGACAAACGAGCAGTACTTC
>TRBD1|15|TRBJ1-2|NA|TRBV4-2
CASSQERGRTYGYTF
TGTGCCAGCAGCCAAGAGAGGGGGCGCACCTATGGCTACACCTTC
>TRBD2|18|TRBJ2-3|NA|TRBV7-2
CASSLILAGGPGPDTQYF
TGTGCCAGCAGCTTAATCCTAGCGGGGGGGCCCGGGCCAGATACGCAGTATTTT
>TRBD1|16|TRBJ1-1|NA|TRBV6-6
CASSSVQGRGGTEAFF
TGTGCCAGCAGCTCGGTACAGGGGAGAGGTGGCACTGAAGCTTTCTTT
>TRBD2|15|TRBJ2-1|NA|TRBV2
CASEAYSGGVGEQFF
TGTGCCAGTGAAGCCTATAGCGGGGGAGTGGGTGAGCAGTTCTTC
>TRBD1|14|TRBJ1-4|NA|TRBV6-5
CASSSGDSPGKLFF
TGTGCCAGCAGTTCCGGGGACAGCCCTGGGAAACTGTTTTTT
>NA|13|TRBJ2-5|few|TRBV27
CASSFDRRGTQYF
TGTGCCAGCAGTTTTGACCGCCGAGGGACCCAGTACTTC
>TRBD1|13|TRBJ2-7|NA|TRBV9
CASSVAGGVEQYF
TGTGCCAGCAGCGTAGCAGGGGGAGTCGAGCAGTACTTC
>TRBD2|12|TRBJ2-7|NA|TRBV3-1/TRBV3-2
CASSQSGGTTCF
TGTGCCAGCAGCCAATCTGGGGGGACTACATGCTTC
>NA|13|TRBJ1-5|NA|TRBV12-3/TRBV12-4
CASHGGGEQPQHF
TGTGCCAGCCATGGTGGGGGCGAACAGCCCCAGCATTTT
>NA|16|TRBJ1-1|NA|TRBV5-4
CASSLIGPGGTTEAFF
TGTGCCAGCAGCTTGATTGGGCCCGGGGGGACCACTGAAGCTTTCTTT
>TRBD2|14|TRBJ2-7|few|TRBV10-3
CAISLAGAYYEQYF
TGTGCCATCAGCTTAGCGGGGGCCTACTACGAGCAGTACTTC
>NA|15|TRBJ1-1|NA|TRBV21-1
CASMGTDPMNTEAFF
TGTGCCAGCATGGGGACAGACCCAATGAACACTGAAGCTTTCTTT
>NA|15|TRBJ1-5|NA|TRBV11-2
CASSLDVGGVQPQHF
TGTGCCAGCAGCTTAGATGTAGGGGGGGTTCAGCCCCAGCATTTT
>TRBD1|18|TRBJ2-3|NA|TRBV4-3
CASSQGAPRGLPTDTQYF
TGCGCCAGCAGCCAAGGGGCTCCCAGGGGGCTTCCCACAGATACGCAGTATTTT
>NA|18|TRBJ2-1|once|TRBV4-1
CASSQDGPDWGYTNEQFF
TGCGCCAGCAGCCAAGATGGTCCCGACTGGGGCTACACGAATGAGCAGTTCTTC
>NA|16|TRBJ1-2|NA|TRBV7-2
CASSSSWQQTIYGYTF
NA
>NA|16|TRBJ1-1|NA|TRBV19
CASSMYSSGVNTEAFF
TGTGCCAGTAGTATGTACTCCAGCGGGGTTAACACTGAAGCTTTCTTT